This T cell receptor (beta chain) is drawn from a study of blood T cell repertoires in COVID-19. Study background: COVID-19 samples, acute and convalescent, were from the United States, Italy and Spain.

Germline V gene sequence: CDR1 MDHEN, CDR2 SYDVKM. The trim removed 0 bases at V and 5 bases at J, leaving 8 bases unmatched. This CDR3 is built from 17 residues. Produced via immunoSEQ multiplex PCR; TCRdb's table is partial and in-frame only. The repertoire includes a few hundred thousand clones, 86% of them detected once, and under 2% sits in the top ten. V and J are TRBV28 and TRBJ2-2; 8 bases fit TRBD1. The sequence was obtained from a woman aged 45-65 years with acute or convalescent COVID-19. The sample taken for sequencing was peripheral blood. CDR3 bases: TGTGCCAGCAGTTTATGGGTCGGACAGGGTCGAACCGGGGAGCTGTTTTTT. Amino acid sequence: CASSLWVGQGRTGELFF.